One TCR beta chain is described in this entry. Its antigen is undetermined. These data belong to a study of shared clonotypes between healthy human individuals. The wider study: A donor's plate count was three for CD4 naive and three for CD4 memory; CD8 naive had two and CD8 memory one. Whole-study findings and limits: Sample collection involved blood only; tissue repertoires are likely different.

Terminally differentiated effector memory CD45RA+ cells were excluded by CCR7 positive selection of CD45RO-negative cells. All donors were healthy HIV-negative adults lacking recent acute infections or vaccinations. The germline V gene has CDR1 LNHDA and CDR2 SQIVND (reference sequence). The CDR3 contains 14 residues. Trimming cost V 5 bases and J 5 bases; bases outside gene matches: 7. Each cell subset's genomic DNA was divided evenly among several immunoSEQ plates. Sequencing was performed with immunoSEQ multiplex PCR; in TCRdb, only in-frame clones are kept and a portion is missing. Here the sample spans hundreds of thousands of clones, 95% being singletons.

V and J are TRBV19 and TRBJ2-7; 9 bases are shared with TRBD1. Sequencing was carried out using naive CD8+ T cells sorted from blood. This clonotype was obtained from a woman in her twenties or thirties in good health. The DNA for the CDR3 is TGTGCCAGTAGTCTGGGACAGGGTTCCCACGAGCAGTACTTC. This codes for CASSLGQGSHEQYF.